A selection of T cell receptor beta chains follows, all from one sample in a study of molecular identifiers for immune sequencing clone quantification. MiXCR, applied by TCRdb to the PCR reads, yields one record per CDR3 protein. The data contain approximately 500,000 distinct CDR3 sequences, 20% to 25% of them singletons. Sequencing was done on a sample of naive CD8+ T cells from blood, with Jurkat cell RNA spiked in. All receptors derive from a human donor in good health. Some libraries in this study had Jurkat cell RNA spiked in. CDR3s include the opening cysteine and the closing phenylalanine or tryptophan. D genes are given only for firm matches. Clone sizes are given selectively: once, few, many, or a class where the clone is expanded.

D	size	V	J	DNA	CDR3
TRBD1	few	TRBV6-6	TRBJ2-5	TGTGCCAGCAGTCCCGGGACAGGGACTCTGAAGTACCAAGAGACCCAGTACTTC	CASSPGTGTLKYQETQYF
NA	many	TRBV12-3/TRBV12-4	TRBJ2-5	TGTGCCAGCAGTCCCCCCCTGCGGGTTGAGACCCAGTACTTC	CASSPPLRVETQYF
NA	NA	TRBV11-2	TRBJ2-1	TGTGCCAGCAGCTTAGGGAGTTTTGGGGGAGAGGGGGAGCAGTTCTTC	CASSLGSFGGEGEQFF
TRBD1	many	TRBV7-9	TRBJ1-4	TGTGCCTGCCGGACAGGGGATGAAAAACTGTTTTTT	CACRTGDEKLFF
TRBD1	few	TRBV7-6	TRBJ2-7	TGTGCCAGCAGCTCCGGACACTGGACAGGGAGCGACGAGCAGTACTTC	CASSSGHWTGSDEQYF
TRBD2	NA	TRBV20-1	TRBJ2-7	TGCAGTGCTAGCGTGGGACTAGCGGCCTCCTACGAGCAGTACTTC	CSASVGLAASYEQYF
NA	many	TRBV6-2/TRBV6-3	TRBJ1-1	TGTGCCAGCAGCCAAACAACCAGCGGCACTGAAGCTTTCTTT	CASSQTTSGTEAFF
NA	NA	TRBV6-6	TRBJ1-6	TGTGCCAGCAGTCCGACATTGGTGGCCTATAATTCACCCCTCCACTTT	CASSPTLVAYNSPLHF
NA	many	TRBV27	TRBJ1-5	TGTGCCAGCAGTTACGCAGGGACCAATCAGCCCCAGCATTTT	CASSYAGTNQPQHF
TRBD2	many	TRBV20-1	TRBJ2-2	TGCAGCCCGCAGCGGGGGGACACCGGGGAGCTGTTTTTT	CSPQRGDTGELFF
TRBD1	NA	TRBV12-3/TRBV12-4	TRBJ2-7	TGTGCCAGCAGAGGAGACAGGGGGCGTTACGAGCAGTACTTC	CASRGDRGRYEQYF
TRBD1	many	TRBV20-1	TRBJ2-7	TGCAGTGCTAGACTCGGGACAGATTTTACCTACGAGCAGTACTTC	CSARLGTDFTYEQYF
NA	once	TRBV7-9	TRBJ1-5	TGTGCCAGGGCTGTGGCCCTAAGCAATCAGCCCCAGCATTTT	CARAVALSNQPQHF
TRBD1	once	TRBV11-2	TRBJ1-4	TGTGCCAGCAGCACCGACAGGGGGTTGGGTGGAAAACTGTTTTTT	CASSTDRGLGGKLFF
NA	few	TRBV19	TRBJ2-7	TGTGCCAGTAGTATCGATGTTGGAGTCTACGGGCAGTACTTC	CASSIDVGVYGQYF
NA	few	TRBV20-1	TRBJ2-1	TGCAGTGCTAGACCGGACGAGGGATACAATGAGCAGTTCTTC	CSARPDEGYNEQFF
TRBD2	few	TRBV20-1	TRBJ2-5	TGCAGTGCTAGAGCTCTAGCGGGGCAAGAGACCCAGTACTTC	CSARALAGQETQYF
NA	few	TRBV7-9	TRBJ2-7	TGTGCCAGCAGACCGGACGTCTCCTACGAGCAGTACTTC	CASRPDVSYEQYF
NA	NA	TRBV4-3	TRBJ2-1	TGCGCCAGCAGCCAAGAGAGGACAGTGAACAATGAGCAGTTCTTC	CASSQERTVNNEQFF
NA	many	TRBV27	TRBJ1-1	TGTGCCAGCCTAGGAGACCAGTTGACTGAAGCTTTCTTT	CASLGDQLTEAFF
TRBD1	few	TRBV19	TRBJ1-2	TGTGCCACTCAGACAGGGTACGGCGGCTATGGCTACACCTTC	CATQTGYGGYGYTF
NA	few	TRBV7-6	TRBJ2-7	TGTGCCAGTTCGGAGCAGGAAGCCTACGAGCAGTACTTC	CASSEQEAYEQYF
NA	few	TRBV2	TRBJ1-2	TGTGCCAGTTCACCCCCGTACCTGACTAACTATGGCTACACCTTC	CASSPPYLTNYGYTF
TRBD1	few	TRBV6-2/TRBV6-3	TRBJ1-2	TGTGCCAGCAGTTTATGGACAGGGAGGGATGGCTACACCTTC	CASSLWTGRDGYTF
TRBD2	NA	TRBV4-3	TRBJ2-1	TGCGCCAGCAGCCAGAGTGCACTAGCGGACAATGAGCAGTTCTTC	CASSQSALADNEQFF
NA	few	TRBV6-5	TRBJ2-1	TGTGCCAGCAGTTACGTCGTGAGCGGACAGCAGTTCTTC	CASSYVVSGQQFF
NA	many	TRBV20-1	TRBJ2-3	TGCAGTGCTAGAGAATCCGAGGCGGGAACAGATACGCAGTATTTT	CSARESEAGTDTQYF
TRBD1	NA	TRBV4-1	TRBJ2-1	TGCGCCAGCGGCCATACAGGGGCCCCGTTGGATGAGCAGTTCTTC	CASGHTGAPLDEQFF
TRBD2	NA	TRBV25-1	TRBJ2-6	TGTGCCAGCGGCGGGGGATCTGGGGCCAACGTCCTGACTTTC	CASGGGSGANVLTF
NA	many	TRBV19	TRBJ2-1	TGTGCCAGTAGTATTTGGGGGAGTGAGCAGTTCTTC	CASSIWGSEQFF
NA	many	TRBV5-6	TRBJ2-3	TGTGCCAGCAGTTTACGCGGGGCGACCACAGATACGCAGTATTTT	CASSLRGATTDTQYF
NA	few	TRBV18	TRBJ2-7	TGTGCCAGCTCACTCCAGGGGTTGGAAGAGCAGTACTTC	CASSLQGLEEQYF
NA	many	TRBV4-1	TRBJ2-7	TGCGCCAGCAGCCAAGAAGGAGGGAACCCCTACGAGCAGTACTTC	CASSQEGGNPYEQYF
TRBD1	few	TRBV4-3	TRBJ2-7	TGCGCCAGCAGCCAAGACAGGGGGAACGACGAGCAGTACTTC	CASSQDRGNDEQYF
TRBD1	few	TRBV29-1	TRBJ1-4	TGCAGCGTATCGGGACAGGCAGTTAATGAAAAACTGTTTTTT	CSVSGQAVNEKLFF
TRBD2	many	TRBV30	TRBJ2-2	TGTGCCTGGACGGGGCTAGCGGGGGGGATGAAGATCACCGGGGAGCTGTTTTTT	CAWTGLAGGMKITGELFF
NA	many	TRBV7-8	TRBJ1-4	TGTGCCAGCAGCTTGGACCCGATGGATGAAAAACTGTTTTTT	CASSLDPMDEKLFF
NA	NA	TRBV12-5	TRBJ1-3	TGTGCTAGTGGCAAGGGGGATTACTCTGGAAACACCATATATTTT	CASGKGDYSGNTIYF
TRBD2	few	TRBV7-7	TRBJ2-3	TGTGCCAGCAGCTTAGGAGCGGGAGACTTTAGCACAGATACGCAGTATTTT	CASSLGAGDFSTDTQYF
NA	many	TRBV7-9	TRBJ2-7	TGTGCCAGCAGCCTGGGGAACTCCTACGAGCAGTACTTC	CASSLGNSYEQYF
NA	NA	TRBV2	TRBJ2-1	TGTGCCAGCAGTGAGGCTTGGCGGGATAGGCAGAATGAGCAGTTCTTC	CASSEAWRDRQNEQFF
TRBD2	NA	TRBV7-9	TRBJ2-3	TGTGCCAGCAGCCCCGGGGGGGTTCGTACAGATACGCAGTATTTT	CASSPGGVRTDTQYF
NA	many	TRBV7-2	TRBJ2-1	TGTGCCAGCAGCTTAGCCCCAGGGGATGAGCAGTTCTTC	CASSLAPGDEQFF
TRBD2	few	TRBV20-1	TRBJ2-3	TGCAGTGCCCCAGGAGGGTCTAGCGGACTCACAGATACGCAGTATTTT	CSAPGGSSGLTDTQYF
NA	NA	TRBV30	TRBJ2-7	TGTGCAGGGGAGGACTACGAGCAGTACTTC	CAGEDYEQYF
TRBD1	NA	TRBV7-9	TRBJ2-1	TGTGCCAGCAGCTTATGGGGACAGGGGGCGGCCGCCCCCTACAATGAGCAGTTCTTC	CASSLWGQGAAAPYNEQFF
TRBD2	few	TRBV19	TRBJ2-3	TGTGCCAGTAACGGGGGGGCAGATACGCAGTATTTT	CASNGGADTQYF
NA	NA	TRBV27	TRBJ1-5	TGTGCCAGCAGTCGGCAGGGCCGGAATCAGCCCCAGCATTTT	CASSRQGRNQPQHF
NA	NA	TRBV5-6	TRBJ2-5	TGTGCCAGCAGCTTGGAGGCGGTGGAGACCCAGTACTTC	CASSLEAVETQYF
NA	NA	TRBV3-1	TRBJ2-3	TGTGCCAGCAGCCCTCTACTGACCAACACAGATACGCAGTATTTT	CASSPLLTNTDTQYF
NA	many	TRBV28	TRBJ2-7	TGTGCCAGCAGCGTTCTTATCTCTTCCTACGAGCAGTACTTC	CASSVLISSYEQYF
TRBD2	NA	TRBV11-2	TRBJ2-5	TGTGCCAGCAGCTTAGACAACCAACTAGCGGGAGTAGAAGGGACCCAGTACTTC	CASSLDNQLAGVEGTQYF
NA	NA	TRBV19	TRBJ1-4	TGTGCCAGTAGCCCGTTGGATGAAAAACTGTTTTTT	CASSPLDEKLFF
NA	few	TRBV27	TRBJ2-4	TGTGCCAGCAGTCCACCTCTACAGGGTGGTCTAGCCAAAAACATTCAGTACTTC	CASSPPLQGGLAKNIQYF
TRBD1	NA	TRBV28	TRBJ1-5	TGTGCCAACAGTTGGGACAGGGCCAATCAGCCCCAGCATTTT	CANSWDRANQPQHF